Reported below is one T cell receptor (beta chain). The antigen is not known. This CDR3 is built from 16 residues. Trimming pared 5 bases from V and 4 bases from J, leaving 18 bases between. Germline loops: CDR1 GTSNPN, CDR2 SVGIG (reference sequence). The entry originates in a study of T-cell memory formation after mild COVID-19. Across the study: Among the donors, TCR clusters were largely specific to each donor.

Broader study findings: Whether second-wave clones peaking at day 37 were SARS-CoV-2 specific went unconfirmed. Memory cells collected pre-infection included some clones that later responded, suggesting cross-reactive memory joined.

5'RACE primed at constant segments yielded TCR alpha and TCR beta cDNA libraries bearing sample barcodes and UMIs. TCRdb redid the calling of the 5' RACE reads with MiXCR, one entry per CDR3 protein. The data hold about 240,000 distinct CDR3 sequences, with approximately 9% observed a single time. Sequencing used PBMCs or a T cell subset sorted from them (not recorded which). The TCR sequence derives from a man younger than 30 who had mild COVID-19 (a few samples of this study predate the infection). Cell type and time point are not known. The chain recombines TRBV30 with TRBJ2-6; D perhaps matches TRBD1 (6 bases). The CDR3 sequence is CAWVPGYQGGANVLTF. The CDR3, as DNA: TGTGCCTGGGTTCCGGGATACCAGGGGGGGGCCAACGTCCTGACTTTC.